The following is a T cell receptor beta chain sequence with its context. This entry comes from a study of regulatory T cells in long-lasting Graves disease. iRepertoire HTBI primers and Arm-PCR of CDR3 regions built TCR beta libraries. TCRdb itself ran the multiplex PCR reads through MiXCR, one entry per CDR3 protein. In the table there are about 560,000 distinct CDR3 sequences, about 16% of which are singletons. The sample's time point: newly diagnosed GD, antithyroid drugs for less than 3 months. Scientists built the TCR library using RNA that was extracted from PBMCs. These data also formed part of another study, on T cells in Graves' hyperthyroidism and ophthalmopathy.

This clonotype originated in a man aged 18 to 35 with Graves disease. The sample here was peripheral blood mononuclear cells (PBMCs), taken at new diagnosis, from a patient treated with antithyroid drugs.

The CDR3 is CASSPPGQRNTGELFF. In DNA, the CDR3 is TGTGCCAGCTCACCCCCGGGACAGCGAAACACCGGGGAGCTGTTTTTT. The chain links TRBV18 to TRBJ2-2, with 7 bases lining up with TRBD1. The CDR3 loop spans 16 amino acids. Germline V lookup: CDR1 KGHSH, CDR2 LQKENI. The V segment lost 3 bases and the J segment 2 bases; nucleotides outside the gene matches: 6.